This entry lists 30 T cell receptor beta chains sequenced from one sample in a study of CD4+ T cells in melanoma. The repertoire was sequenced with immunoSEQ multiplex PCR; TCRdb's copy has only in-frame clones and lacks some. The sample consists of 110,000 to 150,000 clones, about nine tenths of them appearing once. These receptors originate from a human donor with melanoma.

The sample holds a few counts of this clone. This chain links TRBV19 with TRBJ2-3; a possible D gene is TRBD2 (6 bases). V lost 3 bases and J lost 4, with 20 bases in between. In germline, CDR1 is LNHDA, CDR2 SQIVND (reference sequence). CDR3 size: 17 residues. In DNA, the CDR3 is TGTGCCAGTAGTATTTTGGCGGCGTTAGCGGAGGCAGATACGCAGTATTTT. The encoded protein is CASSILAALAEADTQYF. The variable domain in full, completed from reference TRBV19 and TRBJ2-3, reads DGGITQSPKYLFRKEGQNVTLSCEQNLNHDAMYWYRQDPGQGLRLIYYSQIVNDFQKGDIAEGYSVSREKKESFPLTVTSAQKNPTAFYLCASSILAALAEADTQYFGPGTRLTVL.

This chain links TRBV5-1 with TRBJ1-4; TRBD1 aligns across 8 bases. The CDR3 runs to 16 residues. Trimming took 0 bases from V and 4 from J; bases not matched to a gene: 5. CDR1 SGHRS and CDR2 YFSETQ come from the germline V gene. This CDR3 reads CASSLDGQGINEKLFF. The CDR3 DNA is TGCGCCAGCAGCTTGGATGGACAGGGAATTAATGAAAAACTGTTTTTT.

The gene calls are TRBV12-5 and TRBJ1-1, with a possible D match to TRBD1 (6 bases). The germline CDR1 and CDR2 sequences are LGHNT and FRNRAP. V lost 4 bases and J lost 6, with 18 bases in between. This CDR3 region has 15 residues. CDR3 region: CASGSSPGDFAEAFF. For the CDR3, the DNA is TGTGCTAGTGGTTCCTCCCCAGGGGACTTTGCTGAAGCTTTCTTT. The full variable domain, rest sourced from reference TRBV12-5 and TRBJ1-1, is DARVTQTPRHKVTEMGQEVTMRCQPILGHNTVFWYRQTMMQGLELLAYFRNRAPLDDSGMPKDRFSAEMPDATLATLKIQPSEPRDSAVYFCASGSSPGDFAEAFFGQGTRLTVV.

The sample holds one count of this clone. This chain connects TRBV6-1 to TRBJ1-5; D remains unclear. V lost 8 bases and J lost 0, with 14 bases in between. The germline V gene encodes CDR1 MNHNS and CDR2 SASEGT. The CDR3 is 15 residues long. The CDR3 sequence is CASSIGRSSNQPQHF. The CDR3 DNA is TGTGCCAGCTCGATCGGACGTTCTAGCAATCAGCCCCAGCATTTT.

The rearrangement links TRBV4-1 to TRBJ1-1; D not certain. The ends were cut back, 0 bases at V and 2 bases at J, with 7 bases in the middle. The CDR3 has 14 amino acids. Germline CDR1 and CDR2: MGHRA and YSYEKL. CDR3 bases: TGCGCCAGCAGCCAAGAAGCTTCTAACACTGAAGCTTTCTTT. This translates into CASSQEASNTEAFF.

The genes are TRBV19 and TRBJ1-5; the match to TRBD1 covers 9 bases. The CDR3 covers 19 residues. Germline V gives CDR1 LNHDA, CDR2 SQIVND (reference sequence). The V and J ends lost 3 bases and 7 bases, in that order; junction bases with no gene match: 19. The CDR3 DNA follows: TGTGCCAGTAGTATGTGGCGTCCCGGGACAGGGAGAGGCTACCAGCCCCAGCATTTT. Translation: CASSMWRPGTGRGYQPQHF.

The chain carries TRBV6-1 and TRBJ2-3; D may correspond to TRBD1 or TRBD2 (5 bases each). This CDR3 has 14 amino acids. V lost 7 bases and J lost 2, with 13 bases in between. Germline V gene sequence: CDR1 MNHNS, CDR2 SASEGT. DNA for the CDR3: TGTGCCAGCAAACGGGGCCTCGACACAGATACGCAGTATTTT. It yields the protein CASKRGLDTDTQYF.

The chain has TRBV7-2 and TRBJ2-5; TRBD2 matches at 11 bases. V was clipped by 3 bases and J by 3 bases; unmatched bases: 6. This CDR3 is built from 16 residues. Germline assignment: CDR1 SGHTA and CDR2 FQGNSA. The CDR3 DNA is TGTGCCAGCAGCTTCTCCGGGACTAGCGGCAAAGAGACCCAGTACTTC. Translation gives CASSFSGTSGKETQYF.

This chain connects TRBV5-1 to TRBJ1-1, with TRBD1 matching 8 bases. Germline trimming cut 5 bases from V and 1 base from J; bases unmatched to any gene: 4. This CDR3 region has 14 residues. Germline CDR1 is SGHRS and CDR2 is YFSETQ. CDR3 in amino acids: CASRNGQGNTEAFF. The DNA for the CDR3 is TGCGCCAGCAGAAACGGACAGGGGAACACTGAAGCTTTCTTT.

The chain couples TRBV9 to TRBJ1-1; 8 bases match TRBD1. CDR1 and CDR2 (germline): SGDLS, YYNGEE. The CDR3 totals 14 residues. Losses at the gene ends were 4 bases for V and 4 bases for J; bases not matched to a gene: 6. Here the CDR3 reads CASSPRQGTTEAFF. The CDR3, as DNA: TGTGCCAGCAGCCCCCGACAGGGGACCACTGAAGCTTTCTTT.

The V call is TRBV5-6, the J call TRBJ2-3; D is unresolved. CDR1 and CDR2 from the germline V gene are SGHDT and YYEEEE. The germline V and J ends were trimmed by 0 bases and 2 bases, with 16 bases remaining between them. The CDR3 sequence is 17 residues long. The CDR3 here is CASSLGVASPSTDTQYF. CDR3 bases: TGTGCCAGCAGCTTGGGGGTCGCCTCGCCATCCACAGATACGCAGTATTTT.

This chain joins TRBV12-5 and TRBJ2-7, with a possible D match to TRBD2 (7 bases). The CDR3 loop spans 15 amino acids. The V and J ends lost 6 bases and 0 bases respectively, with 15 bases between them. Germline values: CDR1 LGHNT, CDR2 FRNRAP. Written as DNA, the CDR3 is TGTGCTAGTGGATCAGGGGAGGGGACCTCCTACGAGCAGTACTTC. Protein product: CASGSGEGTSYEQYF.

This clone was observed once. The chain employs TRBV30 and TRBJ1-3; D unresolved. V was trimmed by 4 bases and J by 0 bases, leaving 7 bases between them. The CDR3 runs 13 residues. The germline CDR1 and CDR2 sequences are GTSNPN and SVGIG (reference sequence). The chain's CDR3 is CAWKTDSGNTIYF. CDR3 DNA sequence: TGTGCCTGGAAAACCGACTCTGGAAACACCATATATTTT.

This clone occurred many times. V gene TRBV7-8 combines with J gene TRBJ1-2, with D possibly TRBD1 on 5 matching bases. V gave up 5 bases and J gave up 4 bases, with 11 bases separating them. Germline V gene sequence: CDR1 SGHVS, CDR2 FQNEAQ. CDR3 length: 13 residues. The CDR3 coding sequence is TGTGCCAGCAGCCCTGGACAAATCTATGGCTACACCTTC. Its translation: CASSPGQIYGYTF. Full variable domain (remainder filled in from reference TRBV7-8 and TRBJ1-2): GAGVSQSPRYKVAKRGQDVALRCDPISGHVSLFWYQQALGQGPEFLTYFQNEAQLDKSGLPSDRFFAERPEGSVSTLKIQRTQQEDSAVYLCASSPGQIYGYTFGSGTRLTVV.

The J gene is TRBJ1-4, the V gene TRBV2, with D uncertain. The CDR3 consists of 14 residues. The germline CDR1 and CDR2 sequences are SNHLY and FYNNEI. V shed 1 base and J shed 5 bases, with 8 bases lying between them. The CDR3 DNA reads as TGTGCCAGCAGTGAAGAAGCTGGGAATGAAAAACTGTTTTTT. This sequence encodes CASSEEAGNEKLFF.

V gene TRBV5-4 combines with J gene TRBJ2-7; maybe TRBD1 (6 bases). V shed 0 bases and J shed 6 bases, with 13 bases lying between them. This CDR3 contains 14 residues. Germline CDR1 reads SGHNT; CDR2 reads YYREEE (reference sequence). CDR3 residues: CASSLAQGPREQYF. In DNA form, the CDR3 reads TGTGCCAGCAGCTTGGCACAGGGCCCACGCGAGCAGTACTTC.

Concerning this clone itself: This sample includes further DNA sequences coding for the same CDR3. This rearrangement joins TRBV6-1 to TRBJ1-5, with 8 bases fitting TRBD1. The CDR3 length is 13 residues. V gave up 4 bases and J gave up 7 bases; unmatched junction bases: 3. Looked up from germline, CDR1 is MNHNS and CDR2 is SASEGT. The CDR3 reads CASSGQGRQPQHF. The DNA for the CDR3 is TGTGCCAGCAGTGGACAGGGGAGGCAGCCCCAGCATTTT.

The chain employs TRBV7-8 and TRBJ2-1; TRBD1 aligns across 9 bases. Germline V gene lookup returns CDR1 SGHVS and CDR2 FQNEAQ. The CDR3 loop spans 15 amino acids. The J segment lost 3 bases and the V segment lost 1 base, leaving 1 base of the junction unmatched. The CDR3 is CASSLEGQGYNEQFF. In DNA, the CDR3 is TGTGCCAGCAGCTTAGAGGGACAGGGCTACAATGAGCAGTTCTTC. Drawing the rest from reference TRBV7-8 and TRBJ2-1, the complete variable domain is GAGVSQSPRYKVAKRGQDVALRCDPISGHVSLFWYQQALGQGPEFLTYFQNEAQLDKSGLPSDRFFAERPEGSVSTLKIQRTQQEDSAVYLCASSLEGQGYNEQFFGPGTRLTVL.

The V and J genes are TRBV7-8 and TRBJ2-3, with 9 bases matching TRBD1. Germline trimming cut 5 bases from V and 2 bases from J; bases unmatched to any gene: 8. From germline, CDR1 is SGHVS and CDR2 FQNEAQ. The CDR3 loop spans 16 amino acids. This chain's CDR3 is CASSVTGGVLTDTQYF. Written as DNA, the CDR3 is TGTGCCAGCAGCGTTACAGGGGGCGTCCTCACAGATACGCAGTATTTT. Drawing the rest from reference TRBV7-8 and TRBJ2-3, the complete variable domain is GAGVSQSPRYKVAKRGQDVALRCDPISGHVSLFWYQQALGQGPEFLTYFQNEAQLDKSGLPSDRFFAERPEGSVSTLKIQRTQQEDSAVYLCASSVTGGVLTDTQYFGPGTRLTVL.

This clone was found once. This sample includes further DNA sequences coding for the same CDR3. V is TRBV5-4 and J is TRBJ2-3; no clear D. The CDR3 consists of 11 residues. Germline V gives CDR1 SGHNT, CDR2 YYREEE (reference sequence). Trimming took 0 bases from V and 6 from J, leaving 2 bases between them. CDR3 DNA sequence: TGTGCCAGCAGCTTGGCTGATACGCAGTATTTT. Protein: CASSLADTQYF.

The chain recombines TRBV19 with TRBJ1-5; tentative D call: TRBD1 (6 bases). The ends were cut back, 6 bases at V and 3 bases at J, with 15 bases in the middle. There are 15 residues in the CDR3. The germline V gene encodes CDR1 LNHDA and CDR2 SQIVND (reference sequence). The DNA for the CDR3 is TGTGCCAGTAGAAAAACAACAGGGCCCAATCAGCCCCAGCATTTT. It specifies CASRKTTGPNQPQHF.

This clone turned up a few times. Other DNA sequences from this sample encode an identical CDR3 as well. The V gene is TRBV6-1, the J gene TRBJ1-2, with TRBD1 matching 7 bases. V gave up 1 base and J gave up 5 bases; unmatched junction bases: 4. The CDR3 is 14 amino acids. Germline CDR1 reads MNHNS; CDR2 reads SASEGT. In nucleotides, the CDR3 is TGTGCCAGCAGTGAAGGGACAGGTCTGTATGGCTACACCTTC. Its protein is CASSEGTGLYGYTF.

The genes are TRBV18 and TRBJ1-1; D is perhaps TRBD1 (6 bases). The CDR3 is 16 amino acids. Germline values: CDR1 KGHSH, CDR2 LQKENI. Trimming shortened V by 4 bases and J by 4 bases, and 19 bases separated the two germline ends. In nucleotides, the CDR3 is TGTGCCAGCTCACTTGGGTTAACAGGGAAAGGCACTGAAGCTTTCTTT. As protein: CASSLGLTGKGTEAFF.

The count of this clone is one. This rearrangement joins TRBV7-8 to TRBJ2-1; D not certain. V shed 5 bases and J shed 0 bases, with 14 bases lying between them. CDR1 is SGHVS and CDR2 is FQNEAQ in the germline V gene. The CDR3 has 16 residues. CDR3 DNA: TGTGCCAGCAGCGCTTGGACGCAGAGCTCCTACAATGAGCAGTTCTTC. The encoded protein is CASSAWTQSSYNEQFF.

V usage is TRBV14 and J usage is TRBJ2-7; 8 nucleotides align to TRBD1. The V gene's germline CDR1 is SGHDN and CDR2 FVKESK. V trimming: 4 bases; J trimming: 6 bases; junction bases outside the gene matches: 11. This CDR3 has 15 residues. This CDR3 is CASSPRQGTWFEQYF. In DNA form, the CDR3 reads TGTGCCAGCAGCCCACGACAGGGGACATGGTTCGAGCAGTACTTC.

This rearrangement joins TRBV6-4 to TRBJ2-3, with 9 bases that match TRBD2. CDR3 length equals 16 residues. V dropped 8 bases and J dropped 4; count of bases not matched to a gene: 13. CDR1 and CDR2 (germline): MRHNA, SNTAGT. This CDR3 reads CASPIGGRGGPDTQYF. CDR3 bases: TGTGCCAGCCCGATCGGAGGGCGGGGGGGCCCAGATACGCAGTATTTT.

V gene TRBV6-1 combines with J gene TRBJ2-7, with TRBD1 matching over 7 bases. Germline V gene lookup returns CDR1 MNHNS and CDR2 SASEGT. V shed 4 bases, J shed 3 bases, and the junction held 3 bases outside the gene matches. The CDR3 runs to 13 residues. CDR3 amino acids: CASSGQGHYEQYF. CDR3 bases: TGTGCCAGCAGTGGACAGGGCCACTACGAGCAGTACTTC.

V gene TRBV9 combines with J gene TRBJ2-5, with D perhaps matching TRBD2 (7 bases). V gave up 4 bases and J gave up 2 bases, with 15 bases separating them. The CDR3 sequence is 15 residues long. CDR1 and CDR2 from the germline V gene are SGDLS and YYNGEE. CDR3 DNA sequence: TGTGCCAGCAGCCTTCGGGGGGCCGAACAAGAGACCCAGTACTTC. It specifies CASSLRGAEQETQYF.

The chain couples TRBV7-2 to TRBJ2-1, with 8 bases identical to TRBD2. The CDR3 is 16 residues long. J lost 0 bases, V lost 4 bases, and 5 bases had no gene match. Germline CDR1 is SGHTA and CDR2 is FQGNSA. CDR3 amino acids: CASSSGGGSSYNEQFF. The CDR3 DNA sequence: TGTGCCAGCAGCTCCGGGGGGGGGAGCTCCTACAATGAGCAGTTCTTC. Using reference TRBV7-2 and TRBJ2-1 for the parts outside the CDR3, the full variable domain is GAGVSQSPSNKVTEKGKDVELRCDPISGHTALYWYRQSLGQGLEFLIYFQGNSAPDKSGLPSDRFSAERTGGSVSTLTIQRTQQEDSAVYLCASSSGGGSSYNEQFFGPGTRLTVL.

In DNA form, the CDR3 reads TGCAGCGTTGAAGATTCGGGCGGCGGCTACACCTTC. This encodes CSVEDSGGGYTF. The V call is TRBV29-1, the J call TRBJ1-2; D call uncertain. V lost 0 bases and J lost 8, with 10 bases in between. CDR3 length equals 12 residues. From germline, CDR1 is SQVTM and CDR2 ANQGSEA.